This paragraph covers one TCR beta chain sequence. This sample is drawn from a study of T cell changes during pregnancy in multiple sclerosis. Clones were sequenced by immunoSEQ multiplex PCR, and TCRdb holds only the in-frame ones, with some missing. The sample includes about 100,000 clones, approximately 90% of them seen just once. The V segment lost 9 bases and the J segment 4 bases; nucleotides outside the gene matches: 10. Germline V lookup: CDR1 MNHNY, CDR2 SVGAGI (reference sequence). The CDR3 runs to 14 residues. This TCR was sampled from a female donor with multiple sclerosis, enrolled in a pregnancy study. The sample was peripheral blood, taken after pregnancy. The chain couples TRBV6-6 to TRBJ2-7, with TRBD2 matching over 9 bases. In nucleotides, the CDR3 is TGTGCCAGTTCAAGGGCGGGAGGGCCTTACGAGCAGTACTTC. It translates to CASSRAGGPYEQYF.